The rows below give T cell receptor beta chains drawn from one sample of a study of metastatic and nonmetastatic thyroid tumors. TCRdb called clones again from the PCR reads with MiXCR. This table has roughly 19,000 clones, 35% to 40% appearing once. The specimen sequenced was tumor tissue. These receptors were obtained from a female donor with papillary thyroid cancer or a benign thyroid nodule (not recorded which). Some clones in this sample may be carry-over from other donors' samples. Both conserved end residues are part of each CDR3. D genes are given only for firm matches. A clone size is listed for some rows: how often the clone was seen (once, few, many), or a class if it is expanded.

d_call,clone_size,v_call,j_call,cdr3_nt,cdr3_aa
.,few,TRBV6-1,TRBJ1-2,TGTGCCGCAGGCGAACCGGGGATAGCGGAGGGTGGCTACACCTTC,CAAGEPGIAEGGYTF
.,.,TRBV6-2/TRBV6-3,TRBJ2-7,TGTGCCAGCAGTTACTCGGGGGTAGACTACGAGCAGTACTTC,CASSYSGVDYEQYF
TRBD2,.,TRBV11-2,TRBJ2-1,TGTGCCAGCAGCTTACAGGGGACTAGCGGGGCTTACAATGAGCAGTTCTTC,CASSLQGTSGAYNEQFF
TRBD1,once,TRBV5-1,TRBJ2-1,TGCGCCAGCAGCTGGAGACGACAGGGAGATGAGCAGTTCTTC,CASSWRRQGDEQFF
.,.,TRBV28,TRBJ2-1,TGTGCCAGCACTCATGCGCAGGGCTACAATGAGCAGTTCTTC,CASTHAQGYNEQFF
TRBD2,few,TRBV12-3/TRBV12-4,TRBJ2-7,TGTGCCAGCAGTTCGGGACTAGCGGGAGGGGAGCAGTACTTC,CASSSGLAGGEQYF
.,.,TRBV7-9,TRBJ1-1,TGTGCCAGCAGCCTACGACCTACTGAAGCTTTCTTT,CASSLRPTEAFF
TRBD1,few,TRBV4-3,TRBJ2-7,TGCGCCAGCAGCCTCGCTCGGGGACAGGGGATTAGGGAGCAGTACTTC,CASSLARGQGIREQYF
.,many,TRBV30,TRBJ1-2,TGTGCCTGGAGTATGGGGGTTGACAGCTATGGCTACACCTTC,CAWSMGVDSYGYTF
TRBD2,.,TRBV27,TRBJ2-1,TGTGCCAGCAGTTCCCCCAGCGGGAGCAGCGAGGGTGAGCAGTTCTTC,CASSSPSGSSEGEQFF
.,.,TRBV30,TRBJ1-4,TGTGCCTGGATCGGGGATTCGGAAAAACCGTTTTTT,CAWIGDSEKPFF
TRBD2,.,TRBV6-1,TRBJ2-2,TGTGCCAGCAGTGGAGCGGGGGGGCCTGAAATCACCGGGGAGCTGTTTTTT,CASSGAGGPEITGELFF
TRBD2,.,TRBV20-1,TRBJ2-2,TGCAGTGCTAGAGATACAGCGGGAGGCGGGGAGCTGTTTTTT,CSARDTAGGGELFF
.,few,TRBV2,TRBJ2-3,TGTGCCAGCAGTGTCGACACAGGCACAGATACGCAGTATTTT,CASSVDTGTDTQYF
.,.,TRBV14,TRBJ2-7,TGTGCCAGCAGCCCGGGGGTAGCGCTCTACGAGCAGTACTTC,CASSPGVALYEQYF
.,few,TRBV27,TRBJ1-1,TGTGCCAGCAGTCCAAGGGAAGGACGGCGCAATAAAGCTTTCTTT,CASSPREGRRNKAFF
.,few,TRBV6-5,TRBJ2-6,TGTGCCAGCAGTTATCTCGGGGCCAACGTCCTGACTTTC,CASSYLGANVLTF
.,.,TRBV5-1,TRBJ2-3,TGCGCCAGCAGCTTGGCTGCCGGTTCGGAACGAGATACGCAGTATTTT,CASSLAAGSERDTQYF
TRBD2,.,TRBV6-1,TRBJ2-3,TGTGCCAGCAGGCGGGAGGGGTTCACAGATACGCAGTATTTT,CASRREGFTDTQYF
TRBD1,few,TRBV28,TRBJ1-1,TGTGCCAGCAGTCAGGGGGGATCAGGCACTGAAGCTTTCTTT,CASSQGGSGTEAFF
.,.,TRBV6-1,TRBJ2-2,TGTGCCAGCAGAGGACCGGGACTCCTGAACACCGGGGAGCTGTTTTTT,CASRGPGLLNTGELFF
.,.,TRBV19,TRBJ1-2,TGTGCCAGTAGTGCCCAGATGGTTTCTGGTGGCTACACCTTC,CASSAQMVSGGYTF
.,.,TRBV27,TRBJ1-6,TGTGCCAGCAGTTCCAGGGCTACTAATTCACCCCTCCACTTT,CASSSRATNSPLHF
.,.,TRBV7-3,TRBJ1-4,TGTGCCAGCAGCTTAAGACCTCCAGGGGAAAAACTGTTTTTT,CASSLRPPGEKLFF
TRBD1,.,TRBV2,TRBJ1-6,TGTGCCAGCAAAGGGGAACAGGGGGTCAAGCCCCTCCACTTT,CASKGEQGVKPLHF
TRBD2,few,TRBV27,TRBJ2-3,TGTGCCAGCCCCGCGGTATCCGAGACTAGCGAGAGCACAGATACGCAGTATTTT,CASPAVSETSESTDTQYF